A selection of T cell receptor beta chains follows, all from one sample in a study of T cell responses to AZD1222 COVID-19 vaccine. The method was immunoSEQ multiplex PCR; TCRdb's version includes in-frame clones alone and lacks a portion of them. The table shows more than 150,000 clones, with about 93% occurring only once. The specimen comprised peripheral blood, sampled on day 0 of AZD1222 vaccination. The source is an adult in good health. Both conserved end residues are part of each CDR3. D genes are given only for firm matches. Not all rows give a size; the values are once, few, many and, for expanded clones, a class.

TRBV5-4,NA,TRBJ2-1,TRBD2,TGTGCCAGCAGCTTGGGACTAGCGAAACCAAATGAGCAGTTCTTC,CASSLGLAKPNEQFF
TRBV5-1,NA,TRBJ2-3,NA,TGCGCCAGCAGTCCGGGCGAGGTGCGACCCCGCACAGATACGCAGTATTTT,CASSPGEVRPRTDTQYF
TRBV18,NA,TRBJ2-7,NA,TGTGCCAGCTCACCACCTTCGAGCTACGAGCAGTACTTC,CASSPPSSYEQYF
TRBV19,NA,TRBJ1-5,NA,TGTGCCAGTAGTATAAATTCCGGCAGGCATAGCAATCAGCCCCAGCATTTT,CASSINSGRHSNQPQHF
TRBV5-5,NA,TRBJ2-1,NA,TGTGCCAGCAGCTCTCGGTGGACTACCGGCGACAATGAGCAGTTCTTC,CASSSRWTTGDNEQFF
TRBV4-2,NA,TRBJ2-7,TRBD1,TGTGCCAGCAGCCAGCGGGACAGGGGGCCCTACGAGCAGTACTTC,CASSQRDRGPYEQYF
TRBV18,NA,TRBJ1-1,TRBD1,TGTGCCAGCTCACCCGGACAGGCCGGGGAAGCTTTCTTT,CASSPGQAGEAFF
TRBV11-2,NA,TRBJ2-4,NA,TGTGCCAGCAGCTTAGATTGGGGCGTGGAGCTAGCCAAAAACATTCAGTACTTC,CASSLDWGVELAKNIQYF
TRBV5-1,NA,TRBJ1-4,NA,TGCGCCAGCAGCTCCGACAGGACCTTTGAAAAACTGTTTTTT,CASSSDRTFEKLFF
TRBV13,NA,TRBJ2-1,NA,TGTGCCAGCAGACACAGGGCTAAATCGTACAATGAGCAGTTCTTC,CASRHRAKSYNEQFF
TRBV24-1,NA,TRBJ1-3,NA,TGTGCCACCAGTGCCCCGACGACAGGCGGCGGTAGAAACACCATATATTTT,CATSAPTTGGGRNTIYF
TRBV3-1/TRBV3-2,once,TRBJ2-7,NA,TGTGCCAGCAGCCAAGCGGCACTGCAGTACTTC,CASSQAALQYF
TRBV4-2,NA,TRBJ2-1,NA,TGTGCCAGCAGCCAAGATGGCGCTAGGGGGTACAATGAGCAGTTCTTC,CASSQDGARGYNEQFF
TRBV18,NA,TRBJ1-5,NA,TGTGCCAGCTCAGAGAATTACAACAATCAGCCCCAGCATTTT,CASSENYNNQPQHF
TRBV28,NA,TRBJ2-1,NA,TGTGCCAGCAACCTCGGGACTCCTGAGGTTGAGCAGTTCTTC,CASNLGTPEVEQFF
TRBV28,NA,TRBJ1-1,NA,TGTGCCAGCAGTTTCCAGGCCCTGGAGGCTTTCTTT,CASSFQALEAFF
TRBV27,NA,TRBJ2-7,TRBD1,TGTGCCAGTACTAGAGGACAGGGGGAACCGTACGAGCAGTACTTC,CASTRGQGEPYEQYF
TRBV19,NA,TRBJ1-5,NA,TGTGCCAGTAGTATGGTCCAGGGTGGTTTTCAGCCCCAGCATTTT,CASSMVQGGFQPQHF
TRBV29-1,NA,TRBJ1-1,NA,TGCAGCGTTGATAGCGATTGGGGGGGGAACACTGAAGCTTTCTTT,CSVDSDWGGNTEAFF
TRBV9,NA,TRBJ1-2,NA,TGTGCCAGCAGCGTCAACTATGGCTACACCTTC,CASSVNYGYTF
TRBV5-1,NA,TRBJ1-1,TRBD1,TGCGCCAGCAGCAAAGGACAGGGATCCAACACTGAAGCTTTCTTT,CASSKGQGSNTEAFF
TRBV7-9,NA,TRBJ1-2,NA,TGTGCCAGCAGCTTACTAACAGAAAGCTATGGCTACACCTTC,CASSLLTESYGYTF
TRBV30,NA,TRBJ2-2,NA,TGTGCCTGGAGTGGAAAACTGGGGCAGCCGAACACCGGGGAGCTGTTTTTT,CAWSGKLGQPNTGELFF
TRBV12-3/TRBV12-4,NA,TRBJ2-3,NA,TGTGCCAGCCGGAGGCGGAGCACAGATACGCAGTATTTT,CASRRRSTDTQYF
TRBV11-2,few,TRBJ2-2,NA,TGTGCCAGCAGCTTAGCTGTCCAGTCTAACACCGGGGAGCTGTTTTTT,CASSLAVQSNTGELFF
TRBV27,NA,TRBJ2-3,NA,TGTGCCAGCAAATCGGCACCGACAGATACGCAGTATTTT,CASKSAPTDTQYF
TRBV11-2,NA,TRBJ1-6,NA,TGTGCCAGCAGCTTAGTGGGAGGGGTGAATTCACCCCTCCACTTT,CASSLVGGVNSPLHF
TRBV4-2,many,TRBJ2-1,NA,TGTGCCAGCAGCCAAACCTCTAAAGATGAGCAGTTCTTC,CASSQTSKDEQFF
TRBV5-4,NA,TRBJ2-3,NA,TGTGCCAGCAGTAGTGACTCGGGCGGTACGCAGTATTTT,CASSSDSGGTQYF